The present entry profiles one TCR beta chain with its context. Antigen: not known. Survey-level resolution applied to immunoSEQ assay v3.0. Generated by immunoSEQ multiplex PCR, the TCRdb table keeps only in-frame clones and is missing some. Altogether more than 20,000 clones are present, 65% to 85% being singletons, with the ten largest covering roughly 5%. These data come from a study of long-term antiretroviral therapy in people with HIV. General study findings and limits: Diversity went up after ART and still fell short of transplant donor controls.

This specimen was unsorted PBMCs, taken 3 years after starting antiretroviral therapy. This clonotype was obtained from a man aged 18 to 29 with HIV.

In nucleotides, the CDR3 is TGTGCCAGCAGTGTGGGACAGGCAGGCGAGCAGCCCCAGCATTTT. It yields the protein CASSVGQAGEQPQHF. The rearrangement joins TRBV2 to TRBJ1-5; 8 nucleotides align to TRBD1. V was pared by 4 bases and J by 7 bases, with 9 bases of the junction left unmatched. The CDR3 has 15 amino acids. Per the germline V gene, CDR1 is SNHLY and CDR2 is FYNNEI.